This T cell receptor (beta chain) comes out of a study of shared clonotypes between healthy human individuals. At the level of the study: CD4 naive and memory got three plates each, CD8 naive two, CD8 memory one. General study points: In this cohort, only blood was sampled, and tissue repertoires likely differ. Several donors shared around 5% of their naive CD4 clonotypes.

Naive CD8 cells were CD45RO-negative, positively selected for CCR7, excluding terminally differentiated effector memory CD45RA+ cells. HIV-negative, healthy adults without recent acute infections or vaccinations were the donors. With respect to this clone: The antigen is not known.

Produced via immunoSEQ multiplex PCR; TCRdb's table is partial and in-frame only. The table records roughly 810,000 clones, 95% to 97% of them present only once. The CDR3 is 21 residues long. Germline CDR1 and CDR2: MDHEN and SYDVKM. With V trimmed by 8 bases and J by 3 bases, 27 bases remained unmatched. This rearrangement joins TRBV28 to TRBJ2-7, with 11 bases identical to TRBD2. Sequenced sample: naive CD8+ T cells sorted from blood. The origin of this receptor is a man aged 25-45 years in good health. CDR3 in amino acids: CASWGEGGDLTSGRADYEQYF. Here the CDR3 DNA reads TGTGCCAGCTGGGGGGAAGGGGGAGACCTAACTAGCGGGAGAGCGGACTACGAGCAGTACTTC.